Listed below are T cell receptor beta chains from one sample, sequenced in a study of yellow fever vaccine responses in identical twins. TCRdb reanalysed the RT-PCR reads using MiXCR and keeps one entry per CDR3 protein. Of 5,000 to 6,500 distinct CDR3 sequences in the sample, just over 85% were seen once. The sample in question was T cells from blood (PBMCs), unsorted or a sorted subset (not recorded which), obtained before or after yellow fever vaccination (not recorded which). The receptors originated from a woman younger than 35 who received the yellow fever vaccine. CDR3s include the opening cysteine and the closing phenylalanine or tryptophan. The D gene is left open where the match is weak. Rows give clone size only sometimes, using once, few, many, or a class for an expanded clone.

v_gene: TRBV5-4; j_gene: TRBJ1-4; d_gene: .; abundance: .; CDR3nt: TGTGCCAGCAGCTTGGTCTCGGACGAAAAACTGTTTTTT; CDR3aa: CASSLVSDEKLFF
v_gene: TRBV18; j_gene: TRBJ2-2; d_gene: TRBD2; abundance: once; CDR3nt: TGTGCCAGCTCACGACTAGCGGGTACCGGGGAGCTGTTTTTT; CDR3aa: CASSRLAGTGELFF
v_gene: TRBV4-3; j_gene: TRBJ2-1; d_gene: TRBD2; abundance: few; CDR3nt: TGCGCCAGCAGCCAAGCACTAGCGGGAGGTATAGGCAATGAGCAGTTCTTC; CDR3aa: CASSQALAGGIGNEQFF
v_gene: TRBV29-1; j_gene: TRBJ2-1; d_gene: .; abundance: .; CDR3nt: TGCAGCGTTGTTGGGTTAAAAGGGAAGGTAGTCGATGAGCAGTTCTTC; CDR3aa: CSVVGLKGKVVDEQFF
v_gene: TRBV18; j_gene: TRBJ2-1; d_gene: .; abundance: .; CDR3nt: TGTGCCAGCTCACAACCAGGTAATGAGCAGTTCTTC; CDR3aa: CASSQPGNEQFF
v_gene: TRBV12-3/TRBV12-4; j_gene: TRBJ2-2; d_gene: .; abundance: .; CDR3nt: TGTGCCAGCAGTTTAGCGATCACCGGGGAGCTGTTTTTT; CDR3aa: CASSLAITGELFF
v_gene: TRBV28; j_gene: TRBJ2-1; d_gene: TRBD2; abundance: .; CDR3nt: TGTGCCAGCAGCTCTATTAAAGCGGGAGCTAGCAATGAGCAGTTCTTC; CDR3aa: CASSSIKAGASNEQFF
v_gene: TRBV24-1; j_gene: TRBJ2-1; d_gene: TRBD2; abundance: .; CDR3nt: TGTGCCACCAGAGGACTAGCACTCGATGAGCAGTTCTTC; CDR3aa: CATRGLALDEQFF
v_gene: TRBV7-9; j_gene: TRBJ2-7; d_gene: .; abundance: .; CDR3nt: TGTGCCAGCAGCTTCCCCCCCGAGGGAAAAAACTACGAGCAGTACTTC; CDR3aa: CASSFPPEGKNYEQYF
v_gene: TRBV5-4; j_gene: TRBJ2-7; d_gene: TRBD1; abundance: .; CDR3nt: TGTGCCAGCAGCTTGAAGGACAGGAGCTCCTACGAGCAGTACTTC; CDR3aa: CASSLKDRSSYEQYF
v_gene: TRBV6-1; j_gene: TRBJ1-1; d_gene: .; abundance: .; CDR3nt: TGTGCCAGCAGTGTGGGGGAGACAGGTTACACTGAAGCTTTCTTT; CDR3aa: CASSVGETGYTEAFF
v_gene: TRBV6-5; j_gene: TRBJ2-2; d_gene: .; abundance: .; CDR3nt: TGTGCCAGCAGTTTAAGAGGTTCGAACACCGGGGAGCTGTTTTTT; CDR3aa: CASSLRGSNTGELFF
v_gene: TRBV5-1; j_gene: TRBJ2-3; d_gene: .; abundance: .; CDR3nt: TGCGCCAGCAGCTTTAGAGTTGGCACAGATACGCAGTATTTT; CDR3aa: CASSFRVGTDTQYF
v_gene: TRBV29-1; j_gene: TRBJ2-7; d_gene: TRBD1; abundance: .; CDR3nt: TGCAGCGATCACAGGGGGCCTAGCTACGAGCAGTACTTC; CDR3aa: CSDHRGPSYEQYF
v_gene: TRBV19; j_gene: TRBJ1-1; d_gene: TRBD1; abundance: once; CDR3nt: TGTGCCAGTAGTCGGATCCGGGACAGGAACACTGAAGCTTTCTTT; CDR3aa: CASSRIRDRNTEAFF
v_gene: TRBV7-1; j_gene: TRBJ2-7; d_gene: .; abundance: .; CDR3nt: TGTGCCAGCAGCTCAAAGGACACCTACGAGCAGTACTTC; CDR3aa: CASSSKDTYEQYF
v_gene: TRBV20-1; j_gene: TRBJ2-3; d_gene: TRBD2; abundance: few; CDR3nt: TGCAGTGCTAGAGATCCTAGCGGGGGGGCCCCAGATACGCAGTATTTT; CDR3aa: CSARDPSGGAPDTQYF
v_gene: TRBV5-6; j_gene: TRBJ1-1; d_gene: .; abundance: .; CDR3nt: TGTGCCAGCAGTCGCAGTGTTAGCTCGGAAGCTTTCTTT; CDR3aa: CASSRSVSSEAFF
v_gene: TRBV20-1; j_gene: TRBJ2-7; d_gene: TRBD2; abundance: .; CDR3nt: TGCAGTGCTAGAGATTCAGCGGGAGTTCGCGAGCAGTACTTC; CDR3aa: CSARDSAGVREQYF
v_gene: TRBV11-2; j_gene: TRBJ2-3; d_gene: .; abundance: .; CDR3nt: TGTGCCAGCAGCTTAGTATCCGGGACCAATACGCAGTATTTT; CDR3aa: CASSLVSGTNTQYF
v_gene: TRBV7-3; j_gene: TRBJ2-5; d_gene: .; abundance: .; CDR3nt: TGTGCCAGCAGCTTACAAGGCAAAGAGACCCAGTACTTC; CDR3aa: CASSLQGKETQYF
v_gene: TRBV29-1; j_gene: TRBJ2-7; d_gene: TRBD2; abundance: .; CDR3nt: TGCAGCGTACAACTAGCGGACTCCTACGAGCAGTACTTC; CDR3aa: CSVQLADSYEQYF
v_gene: TRBV7-3; j_gene: TRBJ1-1; d_gene: .; abundance: .; CDR3nt: TGTGCCAGCAGCCTAAGTCGGGTTGCTGAAGCTTTCTTT; CDR3aa: CASSLSRVAEAFF
v_gene: TRBV20-1; j_gene: TRBJ2-5; d_gene: .; abundance: .; CDR3nt: TGCAGTGCCTTCTCCGGGACTGCACAAGAGACCCAGTACTTC; CDR3aa: CSAFSGTAQETQYF
v_gene: TRBV7-2; j_gene: TRBJ2-1; d_gene: .; abundance: .; CDR3nt: TGTGCCAGCAGCTTCGGCGGGGACTACAATGAGCAGTTCTTC; CDR3aa: CASSFGGDYNEQFF
v_gene: TRBV7-2; j_gene: TRBJ2-5; d_gene: .; abundance: .; CDR3nt: TGTGCCAGCAGTCCACCGCTGGCCACGGGAGAGACCCAGTACTTC; CDR3aa: CASSPPLATGETQYF
v_gene: TRBV29-1; j_gene: TRBJ2-7; d_gene: TRBD1; abundance: .; CDR3nt: TGCAGCGTTGTTTGGTGGGACAGGGACGGCGAGCAGTACTTC; CDR3aa: CSVVWWDRDGEQYF
v_gene: TRBV28; j_gene: TRBJ2-5; d_gene: .; abundance: .; CDR3nt: TGTGCCAGCAGTCTCGGCCCCGGCAGATTGGAGACCCAGTACTTC; CDR3aa: CASSLGPGRLETQYF
v_gene: TRBV10-2; j_gene: TRBJ1-1; d_gene: .; abundance: few; CDR3nt: TGCGCCAGCATGGAGACTCTGAACACTGAAGCTTTCTTT; CDR3aa: CASMETLNTEAFF
v_gene: TRBV30; j_gene: TRBJ2-2; d_gene: .; abundance: .; CDR3nt: TGTGCCTGGATCCCCAGGGGCAGGGGTGGCCGGGAGCTGTTTTTT; CDR3aa: CAWIPRGRGGRELFF
v_gene: TRBV5-6; j_gene: TRBJ1-4; d_gene: .; abundance: .; CDR3nt: TGTGCCAGCAGCCTTCAATGGGACGAAAAACTGTTTTTT; CDR3aa: CASSLQWDEKLFF
v_gene: TRBV11-1; j_gene: TRBJ2-2; d_gene: .; abundance: .; CDR3nt: TGTGCCAGCAGCTTAGGCCAGGGGCTTGGCGGGGAGCTGTTTTTT; CDR3aa: CASSLGQGLGGELFF
v_gene: TRBV3-1; j_gene: TRBJ1-1; d_gene: TRBD1; abundance: .; CDR3nt: TGTGCCAGCAGCACCGGGACAGGCTTCTTT; CDR3aa: CASSTGTGFF
v_gene: TRBV16; j_gene: TRBJ2-7; d_gene: TRBD1; abundance: .; CDR3nt: TGTGCCAGCAGCCGCGGACAGGGGGCGGGTGAGCAGTACTTC; CDR3aa: CASSRGQGAGEQYF
v_gene: TRBV5-4; j_gene: TRBJ2-5; d_gene: .; abundance: .; CDR3nt: TGTGCCAGCAGCTTGGGACACTCCGAGGCCCAGTACTTC; CDR3aa: CASSLGHSEAQYF
v_gene: TRBV29-1; j_gene: TRBJ2-1; d_gene: .; abundance: .; CDR3nt: TGCAGCGTTGGGGACGGATACAATGAGCAGTTCTTC; CDR3aa: CSVGDGYNEQFF
v_gene: TRBV5-4; j_gene: TRBJ2-6; d_gene: TRBD2; abundance: .; CDR3nt: TGTGCCAGCAGCTTAAGCGCTTCTAGCGGGAGTTCTGGGGCCAACGTCCTGACTTTC; CDR3aa: CASSLSASSGSSGANVLTF
v_gene: TRBV7-3; j_gene: TRBJ2-7; d_gene: .; abundance: .; CDR3nt: TGTGCCAGCAGCTTAATGGGCGGGGGCGAGTACGAGCAGTACTTC; CDR3aa: CASSLMGGGEYEQYF
v_gene: TRBV13; j_gene: TRBJ2-1; d_gene: TRBD2; abundance: .; CDR3nt: TGTGCCCGCTCCGGGGAGCGGGGACGGAATGAGCAGTTCTTC; CDR3aa: CARSGERGRNEQFF
v_gene: TRBV5-4; j_gene: TRBJ1-2; d_gene: .; abundance: .; CDR3nt: TGTGCCAGCAGCTTGGGGAGGTCCCACTATGGCTACACCTTC; CDR3aa: CASSLGRSHYGYTF
v_gene: TRBV4-1; j_gene: TRBJ2-7; d_gene: .; abundance: .; CDR3nt: TGCGCCAGCAGCCAAGATAGCGAGACAGACACCTACGAGCAGTACTTC; CDR3aa: CASSQDSETDTYEQYF
v_gene: TRBV14; j_gene: TRBJ2-1; d_gene: .; abundance: once; CDR3nt: TGTGCCAGCAGCCAATTCTACAATGAGCAGTTCTTC; CDR3aa: CASSQFYNEQFF
v_gene: TRBV7-3; j_gene: TRBJ2-3; d_gene: .; abundance: .; CDR3nt: TGTGCCAGCAGCACAACGGGTGACGGGGTAACAGATACGCAGTATTTT; CDR3aa: CASSTTGDGVTDTQYF
v_gene: TRBV10-3; j_gene: TRBJ1-1; d_gene: .; abundance: .; CDR3nt: TGTGCCATCAACACGGGTGGGGACACTGAAGCTTTCTTT; CDR3aa: CAINTGGDTEAFF
v_gene: TRBV24-1; j_gene: TRBJ2-1; d_gene: .; abundance: .; CDR3nt: TGTGCCACCAGTGAAACAGGGCGGGAATACAATGAGCAGTTCTTC; CDR3aa: CATSETGREYNEQFF
v_gene: TRBV7-2; j_gene: TRBJ2-7; d_gene: TRBD2; abundance: few; CDR3nt: TGTGCCAGCAGCCGGGGGGGCTACGAGCAGTACTTC; CDR3aa: CASSRGGYEQYF
v_gene: TRBV4-2; j_gene: TRBJ2-2; d_gene: TRBD2; abundance: .; CDR3nt: TGTGCCAGCAGCCCAAGGACTAGCGAGTGGGAGCTGTTTTTT; CDR3aa: CASSPRTSEWELFF
v_gene: TRBV15; j_gene: TRBJ2-1; d_gene: .; abundance: .; CDR3nt: TGTGCCACCAGCAGAGATCAGGCGGCGGATGAGCAGTTCTTC; CDR3aa: CATSRDQAADEQFF
v_gene: TRBV18; j_gene: TRBJ1-1; d_gene: .; abundance: .; CDR3nt: TGTGCCAGCTCATCCACGGACGGGAACACTGAAGCTTTCTTT; CDR3aa: CASSSTDGNTEAFF
v_gene: TRBV11-1; j_gene: TRBJ2-1; d_gene: .; abundance: .; CDR3nt: TGTGCCAGCAGCTTACGTAGTCCCAATGAGCAGTTCTTC; CDR3aa: CASSLRSPNEQFF
v_gene: TRBV12-3/TRBV12-4; j_gene: TRBJ1-1; d_gene: .; abundance: .; CDR3nt: TGTGCCAGCAGATGGACAGACAACACTGAAGCTTTCTTT; CDR3aa: CASRWTDNTEAFF
v_gene: TRBV6-1; j_gene: TRBJ2-6; d_gene: .; abundance: .; CDR3nt: TGTGCCAGCAGTGAAGGGTGGGGATCCGGGGCCAACGTCCTGACTTTC; CDR3aa: CASSEGWGSGANVLTF
v_gene: TRBV6-5; j_gene: TRBJ2-5; d_gene: TRBD2; abundance: .; CDR3nt: TGTGCCAGCAGTTACTCCGGGACTAGCGGGGAAGAGACCCAGTACTTC; CDR3aa: CASSYSGTSGEETQYF